This is a list of T cell receptor beta chains from one sample in a study of CD8+ T cells in alopecia areata. Here immunoSEQ multiplex PCR was the method, and the copy in TCRdb shows in-frame clones only, minus some. The sample lists some 130,000 clones, more than 45% occurring once. The starting material was CD4+ T cells sorted from blood, obtained at week 4, from a patient treated with tofacitinib. The receptors stem from a human donor with alopecia areata. The conserved cysteine and the conserved F or W are not part of the CDR3 here. D genes are given only for firm matches.

TRBJ2-2 | 12 | NA | TRBV29-1 | SAKGQGGTGELF
TRBJ1-1 | 10 | TRBD1 | TRBV29-1 | SVEGQGIEAF
TRBJ2-7 | 14 | TRBD1 | TRBV27 | ASRDTYRGLGYEQY
TRBJ2-2 | 14 | TRBD2 | TRBV2 | ASSLDGRSNTGELF
TRBJ2-6 | 14 | NA | TRBV11-2 | ASSLSPDSGANVLT
TRBJ2-4 | 13 | NA | TRBV7-3 | ASRSPGLDKNIQY
TRBJ1-2 | 10 | NA | TRBV29-1 | SVGGTNYGYT
TRBJ1-2 | 14 | NA | TRBV25-1 | ASSEGRSTPNYGYT
TRBJ2-7 | 15 | NA | TRBV30 | AWSSRNRDLPTYEQY
TRBJ2-3 | 11 | NA | TRBV30 | AWSAQKGDTRY
TRBJ1-1 | 14 | TRBD1 | TRBV29-1 | SVERTGGRLWTEAF
TRBJ2-5 | 11 | TRBD2 | TRBV7-2 | ASSFGGRETQY
TRBJ2-1 | 10 | TRBD2 | TRBV29-1 | SVDSGGGEQF
TRBJ1-1 | 10 | NA | TRBV30 | AWFRDGTEAF
TRBJ2-7 | 12 | TRBD2 | TRBV14 | ASSQVLAGAEQY
TRBJ1-2 | 7 | NA | TRBV20-1 | SAFYGYT
TRBJ1-4 | 10 | NA | TRBV15 | ATSRTNEKLF
TRBJ1-2 | 15 | TRBD1 | TRBV29-1 | SVVPPGQGAGNYGYT
TRBJ2-5 | 14 | TRBD1 | TRBV7-9 | ASSRTDRGLGETQY
TRBJ2-7 | 11 | NA | TRBV18 | ASSMWPTYEQY
TRBJ1-1 | 11 | NA | TRBV15 | ATSRTHREEAF
TRBJ1-4 | 12 | NA | TRBV7-8 | ASSQTLMGEKLF
TRBJ2-7 | 8 | NA | TRBV29-1 | SVAGQEQY
TRBJ2-4 | 14 | NA | TRBV2 | ASKGLRGLGKNIQY
TRBJ2-7 | 11 | NA | TRBV29-1 | SVGTLLSYEQY
TRBJ1-5 | 15 | NA | TRBV5-1 | ASSFSAWQGLNQPQH
TRBJ1-1 | 10 | NA | TRBV30 | AWSQTNTEAF
TRBJ2-5 | 13 | NA | TRBV9 | ASSATPGVQETQY
TRBJ2-3 | 12 | TRBD2 | TRBV6-6 | ASIARGGGDTQY
TRBJ1-2 | 10 | NA | TRBV30 | AWSKTSYGYT
TRBJ2-5 | 11 | TRBD1 | TRBV11-2 | ASSGPGGETQY
TRBJ1-2 | 8 | NA | TRBV6-6 | ASSYYGYT
TRBJ2-1 | 12 | TRBD2 | TRBV6-1 | ASSGGGSLHEQF
TRBJ1-3 | 14 | TRBD1 | TRBV7-8 | ASSFGQANSGNTIY
TRBJ1-2 | 13 | TRBD1 | TRBV6-5 | ASSSAGTGDYGYT
TRBJ2-1 | 13 | NA | TRBV9 | ASSRLSGEDNEQF
TRBJ2-1 | 11 | NA | TRBV30 | ASDGQTYNEQF
TRBJ1-1 | 11 | NA | TRBV2 | ASSKTLNTEAF
TRBJ1-5 | 13 | NA | TRBV18 | ASSPGHQTSSPQH
TRBJ2-2 | 9 | NA | TRBV29-1 | SVGYTGELF
TRBJ2-1 | 12 | NA | TRBV29-1 | SVATSLSYNEQF
TRBJ2-2 | 11 | NA | TRBV4-1 | ASRGRGTGELF
TRBJ1-2 | 14 | NA | TRBV30 | AYTPKQGRGTDGYT
TRBJ2-1 | 15 | TRBD2 | TRBV7-9 | ASSLGTSGRFINEQF
TRBJ2-5 | 13 | TRBD1 | TRBV5-1 | ASSLGTGLAETQY
TRBJ2-7 | 16 | TRBD2 | TRBV7-8 | ASSFVFGTSGSSYEQY
TRBJ2-1 | 16 | TRBD2 | TRBV5-4 | ASSLDGTSGGMHNEQF
TRBJ1-6 | 12 | NA | TRBV5-1 | ASSSGQYNSPLH
TRBJ2-2 | 12 | TRBD2 | TRBV29-1 | SVIAGAGTGELF
TRBJ2-1 | 13 | TRBD2 | TRBV14 | ASSQVSASGGEQF
TRBJ2-7 | 13 | TRBD2 | TRBV5-6 | ASSLAVAGGYEQY
TRBJ2-5 | 13 | TRBD2 | TRBV29-1 | SVALGSGRTETQY
TRBJ2-1 | 16 | NA | TRBV19 | ASSMAPVQGYDYNEQF
TRBJ2-7 | 12 | NA | TRBV5-1 | ASSLGQASYEQY
TRBJ1-6 | 9 | NA | TRBV2 | ASMGFLALH
TRBJ1-6 | 14 | NA | TRBV25-1 | ASSDPRAGDNSPLH
TRBJ2-1 | 13 | NA | TRBV12-5 | ASGSRRGINNEQF